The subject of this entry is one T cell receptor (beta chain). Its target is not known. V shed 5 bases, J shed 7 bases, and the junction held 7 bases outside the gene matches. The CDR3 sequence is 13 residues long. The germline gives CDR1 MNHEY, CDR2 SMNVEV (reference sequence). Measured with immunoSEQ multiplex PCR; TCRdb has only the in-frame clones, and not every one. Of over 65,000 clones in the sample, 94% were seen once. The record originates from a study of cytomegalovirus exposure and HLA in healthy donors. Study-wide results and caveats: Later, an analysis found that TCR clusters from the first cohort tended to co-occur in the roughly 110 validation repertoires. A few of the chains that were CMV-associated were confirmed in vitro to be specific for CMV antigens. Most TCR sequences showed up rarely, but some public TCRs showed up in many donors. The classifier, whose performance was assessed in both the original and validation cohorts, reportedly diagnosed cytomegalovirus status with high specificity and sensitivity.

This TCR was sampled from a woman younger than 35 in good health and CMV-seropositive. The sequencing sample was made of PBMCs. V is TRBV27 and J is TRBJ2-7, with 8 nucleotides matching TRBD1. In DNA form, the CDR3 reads TGTGCCAGCAGTCCCTGGACAGGGCTTGAGCAGTACTTC. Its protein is CASSPWTGLEQYF.